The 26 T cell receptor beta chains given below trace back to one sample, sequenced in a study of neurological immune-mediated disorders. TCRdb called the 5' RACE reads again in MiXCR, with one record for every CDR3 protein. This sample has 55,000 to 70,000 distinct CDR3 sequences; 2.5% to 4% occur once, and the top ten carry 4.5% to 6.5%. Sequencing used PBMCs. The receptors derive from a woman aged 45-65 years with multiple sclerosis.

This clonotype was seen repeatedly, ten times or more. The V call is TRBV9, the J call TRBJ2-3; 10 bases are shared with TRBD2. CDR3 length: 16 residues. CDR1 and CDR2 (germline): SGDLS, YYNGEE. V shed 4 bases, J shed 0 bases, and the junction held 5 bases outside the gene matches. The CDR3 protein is CASSILAGGSTDTQYF. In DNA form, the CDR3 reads TGTGCCAGCAGCATATTAGCGGGGGGTAGCACAGATACGCAGTATTTT. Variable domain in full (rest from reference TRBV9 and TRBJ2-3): DSGVTQTPKHLITATGQRVTLRCSPRSGDLSVYWYQQSLDQGLQFLIQYYNGEERAKGNILERFSAQQFPDLHSELNLSSLELGDSALYFCASSILAGGSTDTQYFGPGTRLTVL.

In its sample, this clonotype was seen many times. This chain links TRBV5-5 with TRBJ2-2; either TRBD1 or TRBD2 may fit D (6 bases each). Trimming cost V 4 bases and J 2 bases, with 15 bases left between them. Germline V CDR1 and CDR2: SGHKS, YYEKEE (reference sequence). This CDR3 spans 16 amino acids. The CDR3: CASSQPWGANTGELFF. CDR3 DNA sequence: TGTGCCAGCAGCCAACCGTGGGGGGCTAACACCGGGGAGCTGTTTTTT.

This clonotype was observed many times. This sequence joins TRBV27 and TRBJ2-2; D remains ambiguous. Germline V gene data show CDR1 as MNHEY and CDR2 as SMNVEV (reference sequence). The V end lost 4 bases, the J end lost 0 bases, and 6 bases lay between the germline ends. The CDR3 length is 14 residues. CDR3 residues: CASSSLTNTGELFF. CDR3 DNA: TGTGCCAGCAGTTCCCTCACGAACACCGGGGAGCTGTTTTTT.

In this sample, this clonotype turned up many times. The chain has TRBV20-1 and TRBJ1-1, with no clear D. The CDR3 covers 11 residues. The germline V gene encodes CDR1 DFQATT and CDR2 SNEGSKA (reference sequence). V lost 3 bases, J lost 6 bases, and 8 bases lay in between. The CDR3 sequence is CSARAGAEAFF. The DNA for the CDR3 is TGCAGTGCTAGGGCGGGAGCTGAAGCTTTCTTT.

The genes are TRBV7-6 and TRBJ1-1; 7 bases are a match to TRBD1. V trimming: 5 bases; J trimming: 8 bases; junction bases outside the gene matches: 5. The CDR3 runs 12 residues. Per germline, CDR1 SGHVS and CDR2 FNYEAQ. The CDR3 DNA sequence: TGTGCCAGCAGCCGACGGACAGGCGAAGCTTTCTTT. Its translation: CASSRRTGEAFF.

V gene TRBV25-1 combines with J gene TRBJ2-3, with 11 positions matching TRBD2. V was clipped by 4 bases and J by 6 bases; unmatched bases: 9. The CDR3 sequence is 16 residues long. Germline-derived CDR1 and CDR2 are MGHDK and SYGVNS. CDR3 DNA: TGTGCCAGCAGTGGGTCTAGCGGGGGGCCTAGGGATACGCAGTATTTT. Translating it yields CASSGSSGGPRDTQYF.

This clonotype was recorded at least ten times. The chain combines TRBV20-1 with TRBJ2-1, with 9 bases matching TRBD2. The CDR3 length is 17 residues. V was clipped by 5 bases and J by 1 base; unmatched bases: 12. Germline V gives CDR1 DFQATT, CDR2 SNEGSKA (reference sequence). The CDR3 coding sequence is TGCAGTGCTTCCCCCATTAGGGGACTAGCTTCCTACAATGAGCAGTTCTTC. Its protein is CSASPIRGLASYNEQFF.

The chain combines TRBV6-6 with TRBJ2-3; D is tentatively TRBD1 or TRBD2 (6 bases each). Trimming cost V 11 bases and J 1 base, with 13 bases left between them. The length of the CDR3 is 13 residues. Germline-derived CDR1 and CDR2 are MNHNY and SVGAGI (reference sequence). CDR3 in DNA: TGTGCCCTACAGGGACTGGGCACAGATACGCAGTATTTT. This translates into CALQGLGTDTQYF.

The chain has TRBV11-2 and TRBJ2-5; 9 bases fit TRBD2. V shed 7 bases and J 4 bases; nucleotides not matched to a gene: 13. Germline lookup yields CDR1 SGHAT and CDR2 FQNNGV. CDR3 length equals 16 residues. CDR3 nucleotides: TGTGCCAGCACCACAGGTTGGCTAGCGGGAAGAGAGACCCAGTACTTC. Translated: CASTTGWLAGRETQYF.

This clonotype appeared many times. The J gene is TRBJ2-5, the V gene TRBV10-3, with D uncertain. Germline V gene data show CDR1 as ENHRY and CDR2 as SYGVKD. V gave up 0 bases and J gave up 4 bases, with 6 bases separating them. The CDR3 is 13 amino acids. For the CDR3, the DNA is TGTGCCATCAGTGAGTCTACGCCAGAGACCCAGTACTTC. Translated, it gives CAISESTPETQYF.

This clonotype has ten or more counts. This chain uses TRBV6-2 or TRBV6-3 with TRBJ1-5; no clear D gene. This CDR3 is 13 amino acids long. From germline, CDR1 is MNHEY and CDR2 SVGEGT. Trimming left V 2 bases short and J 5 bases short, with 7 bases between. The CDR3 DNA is TGTGCCAGCAGTTACAACTCTTATCAGCCCCAGCATTTT. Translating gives CASSYNSYQPQHF.

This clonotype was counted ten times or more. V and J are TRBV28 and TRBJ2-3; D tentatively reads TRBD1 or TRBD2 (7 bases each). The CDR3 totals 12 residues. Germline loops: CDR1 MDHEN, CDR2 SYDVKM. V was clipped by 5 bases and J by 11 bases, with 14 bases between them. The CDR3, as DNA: TGTGCCAGCAGTCCAGGGGGGAGGGTGCAGTATTTT. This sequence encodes CASSPGGRVQYF.

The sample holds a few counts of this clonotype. DNA for the CDR3: TGTGCCAGCAGTGAATTCCTAGGTGCTGGGGCCAACGTCCTGACTTTC. It translates to CASSEFLGAGANVLTF. The chain has TRBV25-1 and TRBJ2-6, with D uncertain. The CDR3 extends over 16 amino acids. Germline CDR1 and CDR2: MGHDK and SYGVNS. Trimming pared 1 base from V and 2 bases from J, leaving 9 bases between.

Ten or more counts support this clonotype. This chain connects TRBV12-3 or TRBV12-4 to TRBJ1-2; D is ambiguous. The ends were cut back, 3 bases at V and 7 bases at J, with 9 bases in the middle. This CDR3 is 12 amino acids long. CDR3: CASSFGLGGYTF. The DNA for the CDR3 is TGTGCCAGCAGTTTTGGGCTGGGTGGCTACACCTTC.

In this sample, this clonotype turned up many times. CDR3 DNA: TGTGCCAGCAGTGAAAATTCGGGCTACACCTTC. Translation gives CASSENSGYTF. The chain has TRBV25-1 and TRBJ1-2; D is ambiguous. CDR1 and CDR2 from the germline V gene are MGHDK and SYGVNS. The CDR3 has 11 amino acids. V was shortened by 2 bases and J by 8 bases, with 6 bases between the two germline ends.

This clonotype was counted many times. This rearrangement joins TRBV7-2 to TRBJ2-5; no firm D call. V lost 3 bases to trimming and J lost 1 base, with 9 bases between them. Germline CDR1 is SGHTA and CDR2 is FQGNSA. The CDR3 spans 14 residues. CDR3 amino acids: CASSLVGFQETQYF. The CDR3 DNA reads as TGTGCCAGCAGCTTGGTCGGATTCCAAGAGACCCAGTACTTC.

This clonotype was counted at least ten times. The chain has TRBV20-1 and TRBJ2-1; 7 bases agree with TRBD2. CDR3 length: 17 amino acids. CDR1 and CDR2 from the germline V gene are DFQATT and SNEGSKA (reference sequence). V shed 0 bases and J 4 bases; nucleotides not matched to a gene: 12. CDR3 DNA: TGCAGTGCTAGAGATTCCCGCGGGGTGCGGGAGTACAATGAGCAGTTCTTC. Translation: CSARDSRGVREYNEQFF.

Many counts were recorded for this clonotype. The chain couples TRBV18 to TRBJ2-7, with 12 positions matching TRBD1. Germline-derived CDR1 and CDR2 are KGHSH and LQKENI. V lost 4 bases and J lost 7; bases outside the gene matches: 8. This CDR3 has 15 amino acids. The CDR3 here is CASSLPGQGAYEQYF. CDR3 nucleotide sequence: TGTGCCAGCTCACTCCCGGGACAGGGGGCTTATGAGCAGTACTTC.

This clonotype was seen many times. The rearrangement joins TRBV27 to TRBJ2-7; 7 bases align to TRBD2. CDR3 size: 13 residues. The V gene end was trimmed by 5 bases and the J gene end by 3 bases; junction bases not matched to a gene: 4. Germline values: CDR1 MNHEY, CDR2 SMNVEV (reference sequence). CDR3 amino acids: CASSPGGDYEQYF. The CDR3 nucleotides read TGTGCCAGCAGTCCGGGGGGAGACTACGAGCAGTACTTC.

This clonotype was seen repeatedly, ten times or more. CDR3 loop: CASSPGQPQHF. CDR3 in DNA: TGTGCCAGCAGCCCAGGTCAGCCCCAGCATTTT. The chain combines TRBV6-6 with TRBJ1-5; D gene uncertain. The CDR3 extends over 11 amino acids. V was shortened by 6 bases and J by 6 bases, with 6 bases between the two germline ends. CDR1 is MNHNY, CDR2 SVGAGI, per germline (reference sequence).

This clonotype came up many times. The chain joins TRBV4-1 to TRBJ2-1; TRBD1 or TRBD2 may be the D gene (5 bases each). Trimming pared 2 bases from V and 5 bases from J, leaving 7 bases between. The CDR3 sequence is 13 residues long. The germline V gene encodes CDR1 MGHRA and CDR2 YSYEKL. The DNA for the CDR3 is TGCGCCAGCAGCCAACGGGGCAACAATGAGCAGTTCTTC. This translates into CASSQRGNNEQFF.

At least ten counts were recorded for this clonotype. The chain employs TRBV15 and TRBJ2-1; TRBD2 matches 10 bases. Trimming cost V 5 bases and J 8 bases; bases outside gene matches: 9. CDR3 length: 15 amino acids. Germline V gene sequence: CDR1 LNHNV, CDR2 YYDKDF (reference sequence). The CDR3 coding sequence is TGTGCCACCAGCCTCGAACTAGCGGGGTTCTATGAGCAGTTCTTC. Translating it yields CATSLELAGFYEQFF.

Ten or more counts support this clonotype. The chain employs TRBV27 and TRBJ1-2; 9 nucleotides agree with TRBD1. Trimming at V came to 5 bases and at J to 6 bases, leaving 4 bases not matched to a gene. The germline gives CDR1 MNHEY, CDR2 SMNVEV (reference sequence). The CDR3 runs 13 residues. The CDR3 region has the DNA TGTGCCAGCAGTATACAGGGGGCGAATGGCTACACCTTC. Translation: CASSIQGANGYTF.

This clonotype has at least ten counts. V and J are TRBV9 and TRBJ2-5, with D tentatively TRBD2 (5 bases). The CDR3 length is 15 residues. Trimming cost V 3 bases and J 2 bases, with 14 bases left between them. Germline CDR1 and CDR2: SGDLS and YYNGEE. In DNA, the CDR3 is TGTGCCAGCAGCGCCGGGGAGACTTTACAAGAGACCCAGTACTTC. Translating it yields CASSAGETLQETQYF.

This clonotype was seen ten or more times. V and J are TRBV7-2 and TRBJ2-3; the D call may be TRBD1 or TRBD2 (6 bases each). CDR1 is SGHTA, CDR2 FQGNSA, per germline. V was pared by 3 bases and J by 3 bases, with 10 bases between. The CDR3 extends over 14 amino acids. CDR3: CASSLRGETDTQYF. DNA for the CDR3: TGTGCCAGCAGCTTGAGGGGGGAGACAGATACGCAGTATTTT.

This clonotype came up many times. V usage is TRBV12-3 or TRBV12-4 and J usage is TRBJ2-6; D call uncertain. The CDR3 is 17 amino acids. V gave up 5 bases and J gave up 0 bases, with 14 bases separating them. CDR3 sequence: CASSTIGRVSGANVLTF. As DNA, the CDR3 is TGTGCCAGCAGTACCATCGGACGGGTCTCTGGGGCCAACGTCCTGACTTTC.